These 24 T cell receptor beta chains originate from one sample sequenced in a study of CD8 T cells in ankylosing spondylitis. Study-level points and caveats: Typical of ankylosing spondylitis blood, it appeared, was a TCR beta motif of under 10 highly homologous variants.

The antigens for these receptors are not known. MiXCR, applied by TCRdb to the 5' RACE reads, yields one record per CDR3 protein. The repertoire has hundreds of thousands of distinct CDR3 sequences, roughly a quarter of them found once; the top ten carry under 0.9%. Sequenced: blood, either unsorted or a sorted T cell fraction (not recorded which). Every receptor here comes from a male donor with ankylosing spondylitis.

The chain combines TRBV20-1 with TRBJ1-5, with 11 nucleotides matching TRBD1. With V trimmed by 6 bases and J by 5 bases, 6 bases remained unmatched. The germline V gene encodes CDR1 DFQATT and CDR2 SNEGSKA (reference sequence). The CDR3 is 14 amino acids. The CDR3 loop is CSAPGQGEDQPQHF. CDR3 DNA: TGCAGTGCCCCGGGACAGGGGGAAGATCAGCCCCAGCATTTT.

CDR3 residues: CASSLEKTYNEQFF. The CDR3 bases are TGCGCCAGCAGCTTAGAGAAGACCTACAATGAGCAGTTCTTC. The V gene is TRBV5-1, the J gene TRBJ2-1; the D is unclear. Trimming pared 2 bases from V and 2 bases from J, leaving 8 bases between. The germline V gene has CDR1 SGHRS and CDR2 YFSETQ. The CDR3 has 14 residues.

In its sample, this clonotype was seen a few times. J is TRBJ2-1 and V is TRBV5-1; 7 bases are shared with TRBD2. The CDR3 length is 15 residues. Germline trimming cut 4 bases from V and 10 bases from J; bases unmatched to any gene: 14. The germline V gene has CDR1 SGHRS and CDR2 YFSETQ. The CDR3 DNA follows: TGCGCCAGCAGCCCCCTGGGAACGGGAGGCGGGGAGCAGTTCTTC. Amino acids: CASSPLGTGGGEQFF.

This clonotype was observed a handful of times. The chain recombines TRBV12-3 or TRBV12-4 with TRBJ1-1; 9 positions agree with TRBD1. Trimming took 6 bases from V and 1 from J; bases not matched to a gene: 6. The CDR3 runs 15 residues. The CDR3 loop is CASRDRTGANTEAFF. CDR3 in DNA: TGTGCCAGCAGAGACCGGACAGGGGCGAACACTGAAGCTTTCTTT.

The rearrangement joins TRBV3-1 to TRBJ2-7, with D perhaps assigned TRBD1 or TRBD2 (5 bases each). The germline V gene encodes CDR1 LGHDT and CDR2 YNNKEL (reference sequence). V was shortened by 3 bases and J by 6 bases, with 9 bases between the two germline ends. This CDR3 has 12 residues. Here the CDR3 DNA reads TGTGCCAGCAGCCAGGGACCCGGCGAGCAGTACTTC. Its translation is CASSQGPGEQYF.

This clonotype turned up a few times. The chain links TRBV5-1 to TRBJ2-1; weak D call: TRBD2 (6 bases). Looked up from germline, CDR1 is SGHRS and CDR2 is YFSETQ. This CDR3 has 18 amino acids. Trimming removed 4 bases from V and 0 bases from J, with 20 bases in between. CDR3 nucleotide sequence: TGCGCCAGCAGCGCCCAAACCGGGCCCGGGGGCTCCTACAATGAGCAGTTCTTC. It specifies CASSAQTGPGGSYNEQFF.

This clonotype was recorded a few times. V and J are TRBV10-1 and TRBJ2-1; D tentatively fits TRBD1 or TRBD2 (5 bases each). Germline assignment: CDR1 WNHNN and CDR2 SYGVQD (reference sequence). The CDR3 is 16 residues long. The V end lost 2 bases, the J end lost 2 bases, and 13 bases lay between the germline ends. CDR3 DNA: TGCGCCAGCAGTGAGGAGGGCCAGGGAGCCTACAATGAGCAGTTCTTC. Its protein is CASSEEGQGAYNEQFF.

The genes are TRBV7-8 and TRBJ2-7; 10 bases align to TRBD2. The CDR3 extends over 15 amino acids. Germline CDR1 SGHVS, CDR2 FQNEAQ. The V gene end was trimmed by 5 bases and the J gene end by 6 bases; junction bases not matched to a gene: 10. The CDR3, as DNA: TGTGCCAGCAGCACCCCGGGACTAGCGTATATCGAGCAGTACTTC. The encoded protein is CASSTPGLAYIEQYF.

The chain links TRBV7-2 to TRBJ2-3; the D gene is possibly TRBD2 (6 bases). V gave up 2 bases and J gave up 3 bases, with 12 bases separating them. This CDR3 has 15 amino acids. Per germline, CDR1 SGHTA and CDR2 FQGNSA. The CDR3 DNA reads TGTGCCAGCAGCTTACAATCGGGAGAGACAGATACGCAGTATTTT. This sequence encodes CASSLQSGETDTQYF.

This clonotype was found a few times. The V and J genes are TRBV25-1 and TRBJ2-1; the match to TRBD1 covers 7 bases. The CDR3 runs 14 residues. The ends lost 6 bases at V and 9 bases at J; junction bases unmatched: 11. CDR1 is MGHDK, CDR2 SYGVNS, per germline. CDR3 amino acids: CASSHRQGSLEQFF. CDR3 nucleotide sequence: TGTGCCAGCAGCCATCGACAGGGTAGTCTTGAGCAGTTCTTC.

This chain links TRBV19 with TRBJ1-6; 7 bases map to TRBD1. The V gene end was trimmed by 6 bases and the J gene end by 7 bases; junction bases not matched to a gene: 6. The germline V gene encodes CDR1 LNHDA and CDR2 SQIVND (reference sequence). This CDR3 region has 14 residues. The CDR3, as DNA: TGTGCCAGTAGAAGCCGACAGGGAAATTCACCCCTCCACTTT. Its protein is CASRSRQGNSPLHF. Based on the CDR3 plus reference TRBV19 and TRBJ1-6, the full variable domain is DGGITQSPKYLFRKEGQNVTLSCEQNLNHDAMYWYRQDPGQGLRLIYYSQIVNDFQKGDIAEGYSVSREKKESFPLTVTSAQKNPTAFYLCASRSRQGNSPLHFGNGTRLTVT.

The chain links TRBV20-1 to TRBJ2-4, with D perhaps being TRBD1 or TRBD2 (6 bases each). CDR1 and CDR2 (germline): DFQATT, SNEGSKA (reference sequence). Trimming removed 5 bases at V and 11 bases at J, with 16 bases between. This CDR3 comprises 12 residues. For the CDR3, the DNA is TGCAGTGCTCCCGGAGGGGGGACTCTTCAGTACTTC. It yields the protein CSAPGGGTLQYF.

This clonotype was seen more than once but under ten times. V is TRBV5-6 and J is TRBJ1-5, with unresolved D. Germline-derived CDR1 and CDR2 are SGHDT and YYEEEE. Trimming shortened V by 1 base and J by 2 bases, and 13 bases separated the two germline ends. The CDR3 length is 16 residues. This CDR3 is CASSLRPGNGNQPQHF. CDR3 nucleotides: TGTGCCAGCAGCTTGAGGCCGGGTAATGGCAATCAGCCCCAGCATTTT.

This rearrangement joins TRBV4-2 to TRBJ1-3, with a possible D match to TRBD1 (6 bases). The CDR3 covers 15 residues. The V and J ends lost 0 bases and 4 bases respectively, with 10 bases between them. The germline CDR1 and CDR2 sequences are LGHNA and YNFKEQ. Written as DNA, the CDR3 is TGTGCCAGCAGCCAAGACAGGGGAACGGGAAACACCATATATTTT. Amino acids: CASSQDRGTGNTIYF.

There are many counts of this clonotype. This chain links TRBV5-1 with TRBJ2-6, with a possible D match to TRBD1 (6 bases). Germline V gene lookup returns CDR1 SGHRS and CDR2 YFSETQ. Trimming removed 0 bases from V and 4 bases from J, with 11 bases in between. The CDR3 length is 16 residues. CDR3 in DNA: TGCGCCAGCAGCTTGGTGGGGGCGAGGGGGGCCAACGTCCTGACTTTC. Residues: CASSLVGARGANVLTF.

This clonotype was seen at least ten times. V and J are TRBV12-3 or TRBV12-4 and TRBJ2-1, with 10 bases aligning to TRBD2. V shed 3 bases and J 10 bases; nucleotides not matched to a gene: 6. The CDR3 spans 14 residues. This CDR3 reads CASSLASGSGEQFF. The CDR3 DNA reads TGTGCCAGCAGTTTGGCTAGCGGGAGTGGGGAGCAGTTCTTC.

The chain joins TRBV20-1 to TRBJ2-6; 7 nucleotides align to TRBD1. Looked up from germline, CDR1 is DFQATT and CDR2 is SNEGSKA (reference sequence). The CDR3 is made up of 17 amino acids. J gave up 0 bases and V 1 base, and 6 bases lay outside the gene matches. The CDR3 here is CSARVQQGISGANVLTF. In DNA form, the CDR3 reads TGCAGTGCTAGAGTACAACAGGGGATCTCTGGGGCCAACGTCCTGACTTTC.

A few counts support this clonotype. V usage is TRBV5-1 and J usage is TRBJ1-6, with 7 bases fitting TRBD1. This CDR3 has 17 residues. J gave up 9 bases and V 0 bases, and 12 bases lay outside the gene matches. Germline V gene lookup returns CDR1 SGHRS and CDR2 YFSETQ. This CDR3 reads CASSLGPRQGFGSPLHF. The CDR3 DNA is TGCGCCAGCAGCTTGGGGCCACGACAGGGTTTCGGTTCACCCCTCCACTTT.

The chain employs TRBV2 and TRBJ2-1; TRBD1 matches at 8 bases. CDR3 size: 15 residues. In germline, CDR1 is SNHLY, CDR2 FYNNEI. V lost 7 bases and J lost 6; bases outside the gene matches: 11. CDR3 protein: CASTQDRAVGNEQFF. The CDR3 DNA follows: TGTGCCAGCACCCAGGACAGGGCCGTGGGCAATGAGCAGTTCTTC. The complete variable domain, with remaining parts taken from reference TRBV2 and TRBJ2-1, reads EPEVTQTPSHQVTQMGQEVILRCVPISNHLYFYWYRQILGQKVEFLVSFYNNEISEKSEIFDDQFSVERPDGSNFTLKIRSTKLEDSAMYFCASTQDRAVGNEQFFGPGTRLTVL.

The chain links TRBV9 to TRBJ2-2; 7 bases line up with TRBD2. The CDR3 sequence is 16 residues long. From germline, CDR1 is SGDLS and CDR2 YYNGEE. With V trimmed by 4 bases and J by 3 bases, 9 bases remained unmatched. The CDR3 protein is CASSPFGTTYTGELFF. As DNA, the CDR3 is TGTGCCAGCAGCCCGTTCGGGACTACGTACACCGGGGAGCTGTTTTTT.

This clonotype was seen a handful of times. The rearrangement links TRBV20-1 to TRBJ2-1; D gene uncertain. This CDR3 region has 13 residues. Germline V gene sequence: CDR1 DFQATT, CDR2 SNEGSKA (reference sequence). Trimming stripped 5 bases from V and 3 bases from J, with 11 bases between. The CDR3 loop reads CSARAEGYNEQFF. CDR3 DNA: TGCAGTGCTCGGGCAGAAGGCTACAATGAGCAGTTCTTC.

The V and J genes are TRBV18 and TRBJ2-7, with a possible D match to TRBD2 (5 bases). This CDR3 spans 15 amino acids. The V end was cut by 5 bases, the J end by 0 bases, with 14 bases between. From germline, CDR1 is KGHSH and CDR2 LQKENI. For the CDR3, the DNA is TGTGCCAGCTCAGGAGGACTCATGAGCTCCTACGAGCAGTACTTC. Encoded protein: CASSGGLMSSYEQYF. Together with reference TRBV18 and TRBJ2-7, the CDR3 gives the full variable domain: NAGVMQNPRHLVRRRGQEARLRCSPMKGHSHVYWYRQLPEEGLKFMVYLQKENIIDESGMPKERFSAEFPKEGPSILRIQQVVRGDSAAYFCASSGGLMSSYEQYFGPGTRLTVT.

The J gene is TRBJ2-3, the V gene TRBV5-1; D perhaps matches TRBD2 (6 bases). Germline V lookup: CDR1 SGHRS, CDR2 YFSETQ. The CDR3 consists of 15 residues. V was shortened by 4 bases and J by 2 bases, with 14 bases between the two germline ends. The CDR3 sequence: CASSPVGGSTDTQYF. CDR3 nucleotides: TGCGCCAGCAGCCCGGTCGGGGGATCCACAGATACGCAGTATTTT.

This clonotype has just one count. V usage is TRBV4-2 and J usage is TRBJ1-3; 7 bases align to TRBD1. V was clipped by 5 bases and J by 3 bases; unmatched bases: 1. Germline V CDR1 and CDR2: LGHNA, YNFKEQ. The CDR3 has 13 amino acids. CDR3 region: CASSDRVGNTIYF. CDR3 DNA sequence: TGTGCCAGCAGCGACAGGGTTGGAAACACCATATATTTT.